What follows is one T cell receptor beta chain and its context. As yet, its antigen is unknown. The CDR3 spans 14 residues. CDR1 is SQVTM, CDR2 ANQGSEA, per germline. Deletions cut 2 bases from V and 4 bases from J, with 14 bases between. The data are from a study of Tregs in tolerant kidney transplant recipients. General study findings and limits: Activated donor B cell expansion appeared to reveal the most relevant donor-specific TCRbeta repertoire.

Sequenced by immunoSEQ multiplex PCR; TCRdb stores in-frame clones only, minus some. The sample holds 240,000 or so clones, roughly four fifths seen once. The TCR comes from a human donor in good health. The gene calls are TRBV29-1 and TRBJ1-2; no clear D. Specimen: CD4+ T cells from blood. Written as DNA, the CDR3 is TGCAGCGTTGAATTCCCTCCGGGGATCTATGGCTACACCTTC. It translates to CSVEFPPGIYGYTF.